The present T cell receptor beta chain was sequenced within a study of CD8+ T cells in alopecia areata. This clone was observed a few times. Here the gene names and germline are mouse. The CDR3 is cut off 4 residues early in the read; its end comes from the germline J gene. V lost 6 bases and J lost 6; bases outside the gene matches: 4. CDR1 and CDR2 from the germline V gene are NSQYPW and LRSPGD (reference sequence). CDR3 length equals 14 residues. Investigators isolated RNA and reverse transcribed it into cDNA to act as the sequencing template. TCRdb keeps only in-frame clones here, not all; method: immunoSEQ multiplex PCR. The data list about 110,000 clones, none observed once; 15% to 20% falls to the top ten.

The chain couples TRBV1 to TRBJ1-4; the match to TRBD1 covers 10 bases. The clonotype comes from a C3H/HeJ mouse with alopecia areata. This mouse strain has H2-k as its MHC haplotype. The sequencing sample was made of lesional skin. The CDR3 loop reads CTCRGTGEDERLFF. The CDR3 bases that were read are TGCACCTGCAGGGGGACAGGGGAGGACGAA.